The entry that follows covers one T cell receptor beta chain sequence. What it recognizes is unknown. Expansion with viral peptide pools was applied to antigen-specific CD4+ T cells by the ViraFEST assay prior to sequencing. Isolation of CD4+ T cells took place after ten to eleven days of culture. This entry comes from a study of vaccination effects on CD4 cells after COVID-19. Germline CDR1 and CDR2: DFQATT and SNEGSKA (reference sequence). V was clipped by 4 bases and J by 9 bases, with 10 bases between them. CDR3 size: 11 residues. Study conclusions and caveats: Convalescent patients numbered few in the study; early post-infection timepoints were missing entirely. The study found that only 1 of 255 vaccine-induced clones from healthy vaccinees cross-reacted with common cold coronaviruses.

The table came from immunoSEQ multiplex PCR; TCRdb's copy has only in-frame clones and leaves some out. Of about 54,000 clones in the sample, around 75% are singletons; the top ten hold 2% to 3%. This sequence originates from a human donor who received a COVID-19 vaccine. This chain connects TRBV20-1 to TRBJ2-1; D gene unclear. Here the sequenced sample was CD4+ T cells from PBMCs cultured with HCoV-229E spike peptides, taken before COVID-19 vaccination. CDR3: CSATIGSEQFF. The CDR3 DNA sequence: TGCAGTGCTACGATCGGGTCTGAGCAGTTCTTC.